This T cell receptor beta chain stems from a study of shared clonotypes between healthy human individuals. It was CD45RO-negative cells, positively selected for CCR7, that made up naive CD8 cells, with terminally differentiated effector memory CD45RA+ cells excluded. Profiling relied on immunoSEQ multiplex PCR, and the TCRdb table lists in-frame clones only, not all of them. The sample includes roughly 850,000 clones, 96% seen only once; the top ten take over 0.2%. V gave up 2 bases and J gave up 4 bases; unmatched junction bases: 3. CDR1 MNHEY and CDR2 SMNVEV come from the germline V gene (reference sequence). The CDR3 spans 14 residues.

This TCR derives from a man aged 25 to 40 in good health. The material sequenced was naive CD8+ T cells sorted from blood. The chain employs TRBV27 and TRBJ2-5; 8 positions match TRBD1. CDR3 in amino acids: CASSLHRGIETQYF. The CDR3 nucleotides read TGTGCCAGCAGTTTACACAGGGGGATAGAGACCCAGTACTTC.